Shown below are 30 T cell receptor beta chains from a single sample sequenced in a study of cytomegalovirus exposure and HLA in healthy donors. The PCR had 60 Vbeta and 13 Jbeta primers. Profiled with immunoSEQ multiplex PCR; TCRdb holds only in-frame clones, not every one. The sample records 170,000 or so clones, approximately 85% being singletons. The sequencing sample was made of PBMCs. These receptors were taken from a girl aged 10-17 years in good health and CMV-seropositive.

Only one count was recorded for this clone. The V call is TRBV19, the J call TRBJ1-5, with 9 bases matching TRBD1. The CDR3 runs to 15 residues. Trimming removed 0 bases from V and 10 bases from J; junction bases left unmatched: 7. Germline assignment: CDR1 LNHDA and CDR2 SQIVND (reference sequence). The CDR3 region is CASSIDHRQGVPQHF. CDR3 nucleotides: TGTGCCAGTAGTATAGATCATAGACAGGGGGTACCCCAGCATTTT.

The chain is built from TRBV6-5 and TRBJ2-4; possible D gene TRBD2, 6 bases. CDR3 length: 15 amino acids. V lost 7 bases, J lost 7 bases, and 20 bases lay in between. Germline-derived CDR1 and CDR2 are MNHEY and SVGAGI. Here the CDR3 DNA reads TGTGCCAGCACTCTACACCGGGACTCAACTAACATTCAGTACTTC. Its protein is CASTLHRDSTNIQYF.

This clone was counted a single time. The chain employs TRBV10-1 and TRBJ1-1; D is uncertain. The CDR3 consists of 14 residues. CDR1 WNHNN and CDR2 SYGVQD come from the germline V gene (reference sequence). Trimming took 0 bases from V and 5 from J, leaving 10 bases between them. The CDR3 DNA reads TGCGCCAGCAGTGAGTCTCGAGCGGGAACTGAAGCTTTCTTT. It codes for CASSESRAGTEAFF.

Details on this clone: The junction departs from the called germline gene at one end, perhaps through a read error. This chain uses TRBV7-7 with TRBJ2-1, with 14 bases matching TRBD2. Germline V lookup: CDR1 SSHAT, CDR2 FNYEAQ (reference sequence). This CDR3 has 15 residues. The CDR3 region has the DNA TGTGCTAGCAGCATGACTAGCGGGGGGGCCGGTGAGCAGTTCTTC. Amino acids: CASSMTSGGAGEQFF. Combining the CDR3 with reference TRBV7-7 and TRBJ2-1 gives the whole variable domain GAGVSQSPRYKVTKRGQDVTLRCDPISSHATLYWYQQALGQGPEFLTYFNYEAQPDKSGLPSDRFSAERPEGSISTLTIQRTEQRDSAMYRCASSMTSGGAGEQFFGPGTRLTVL.

V and J are TRBV15 and TRBJ2-3, with D uncertain. CDR1 LNHNV and CDR2 YYDKDF come from the germline V gene (reference sequence). The length of the CDR3 is 14 residues. V lost 0 bases and J lost 1, with 5 bases in between. In DNA, the CDR3 is TGTGCCACCAGCAGAGATTTCGGCACAGATACGCAGTATTTT. Translated: CATSRDFGTDTQYF.

The chain has TRBV27 and TRBJ1-1; maybe TRBD1 (6 bases). Deletions cut 2 bases from V and 3 bases from J, with 10 bases between. Germline V gene lookup returns CDR1 MNHEY and CDR2 SMNVEV (reference sequence). The CDR3 runs 14 residues. The DNA of the CDR3 is TGTGCCAGCAGTTTAGTCGGACAGTACACTGAAGCTTTCTTT. Protein sequence: CASSLVGQYTEAFF.

The chain carries TRBV4-1 and TRBJ2-5, with TRBD1 as a possible D gene (6 bases). The DNA matches TRBJ2-7 better at its end, which makes the J call doubtful. There are 14 residues in the CDR3. From germline, CDR1 is MGHRA and CDR2 YSYEKL. The CDR3: CASSQEQGVYEQYF. The CDR3, as DNA: TGCGCCAGCAGCCAAGAACAGGGAGTCTACGAGCAGTACTTC.

CDR3 protein: CASSIGAGGNYGYTF. CDR3 nucleotide sequence: TGTGCCAGTAGTATCGGGGCAGGGGGGAACTATGGCTACACCTTC. This rearrangement joins TRBV19 to TRBJ1-2; TRBD1 matches 7 bases. Looked up from germline, CDR1 is LNHDA and CDR2 is SQIVND (reference sequence). The V segment lost 3 bases and the J segment 2 bases; nucleotides outside the gene matches: 6. The CDR3 contains 15 residues.

This clone occurred a few times. CDR3 amino acids: CASSYSTGGQPQHF. Here the CDR3 DNA reads TGTGCCAGCAGTTACTCTACAGGGGGTCAGCCCCAGCATTTT. The rearrangement joins TRBV6-5 to TRBJ1-5; 8 nucleotides agree with TRBD1. Germline V gene data show CDR1 as MNHEY and CDR2 as SVGAGI. The CDR3 spans 14 residues. Germline trimming cut 0 bases from V and 6 bases from J; bases unmatched to any gene: 1.

This rearrangement joins TRBV9 to TRBJ1-1; no definite D call. The ends were cut back, 1 base at V and 0 bases at J, with 4 bases in the middle. The CDR3 is 13 amino acids. Germline V gene lookup returns CDR1 SGDLS and CDR2 YYNGEE. CDR3 sequence reads: CASSVFVNTEAFF. The CDR3 DNA reads TGTGCCAGCAGCGTATTCGTGAACACTGAAGCTTTCTTT.

V is TRBV23-1 and J is TRBJ1-5, with D unclear. TRBV23-1 is known as an ORF, though its function is uncertain. This CDR3 region has 14 residues. Trimming stripped 8 bases from V and 2 bases from J, with 13 bases between. This chain's CDR3 is CASFTRGGNQPQHF. Here the CDR3 DNA reads TGCGCCAGCTTTACACGGGGAGGCAATCAGCCCCAGCATTTT.

This clone was seen a few times. The chain carries TRBV4-1 and TRBJ1-5; D not certain. The CDR3 is 13 amino acids. Germline CDR1 MGHRA, CDR2 YSYEKL. Trimming took off 1 base at V and 9 bases at J, with 10 bases between the two ends. CDR3: CASSQGSPGPQHF. The CDR3 DNA reads as TGCGCCAGCAGCCAAGGGTCCCCCGGGCCCCAGCATTTT.

The J gene is TRBJ1-2, the V gene TRBV6-5; D gene uncertain. The CDR3 loop spans 15 amino acids. CDR1 is MNHEY and CDR2 is SVGAGI in the germline V gene. Trimming cost V 6 bases and J 1 base, with 15 bases left between them. DNA of the CDR3: TGTGCCAGCAGGGAGCGGTGGGTCGGTAACTATGGCTACACCTTC. Translating gives CASRERWVGNYGYTF.

The V call is TRBV19, the J call TRBJ2-1; 9 bases are shared with TRBD2. Trimming removed 3 bases from V and 7 bases from J; junction bases left unmatched: 7. This CDR3 comprises 15 residues. Germline CDR1 is LNHDA and CDR2 is SQIVND (reference sequence). In DNA, the CDR3 is TGTGCCAGTAGTATGGGCGGGGGGGCCATGAATGAGCAGTTCTTC. Translated, it gives CASSMGGGAMNEQFF. The full variable domain, with the rest looked up from reference TRBV19 and TRBJ2-1, is DGGITQSPKYLFRKEGQNVTLSCEQNLNHDAMYWYRQDPGQGLRLIYYSQIVNDFQKGDIAEGYSVSREKKESFPLTVTSAQKNPTAFYLCASSMGGGAMNEQFFGPGTRLTVL.

This clone came up once. This chain uses TRBV7-3 with TRBJ1-3; D might be TRBD1 (5 bases). Germline V gene data show CDR1 as SGHTA and CDR2 as FQGTGA. This CDR3 has 15 amino acids. The V and J ends lost 1 base and 3 bases respectively, with 10 bases between them. CDR3 loop: CASSLNPTGGNTIYF. Here the CDR3 DNA reads TGTGCCAGCAGCTTAAACCCAACAGGTGGAAACACCATATATTTT.

This chain connects TRBV5-4 to TRBJ2-1; 7 nucleotides match TRBD1. The germline CDR1 and CDR2 sequences are SGHNT and YYREEE (reference sequence). The CDR3 is 18 residues long. The ends lost 1 base at V and 1 base at J; junction bases unmatched: 11. CDR3 sequence: CASSLYRGVESSYNEQFF. DNA of the CDR3: TGTGCCAGCAGCTTGTACAGGGGAGTTGAGAGTTCCTACAATGAGCAGTTCTTC. The variable domain in full, completed from reference TRBV5-4 and TRBJ2-1, reads ETGVTQSPTHLIKTRGQQVTLRCSSQSGHNTVSWYQQALGQGPQFIFQYYREEENGRGNFPPRFSGLQFPNYSSELNVNALELDDSALYLCASSLYRGVESSYNEQFFGPGTRLTVL.

This chain joins TRBV30 and TRBJ1-2; D ambiguous. The CDR3 length is 13 residues. The V end was cut by 2 bases, the J end by 5 bases, with 12 bases between. Germline V gene sequence: CDR1 GTSNPN, CDR2 SVGIG (reference sequence). The CDR3 DNA reads as TGTGCCTGGAGTCAAGCTAATATATATGGCTACACCTTC. Translation gives CAWSQANIYGYTF.

The chain employs TRBV4-1 and TRBJ2-3, with 7 nucleotides matching TRBD2. V lost 4 bases to trimming and J lost 9 bases; unmatched junction nucleotides: 13. The CDR3 loop spans 15 amino acids. Per the germline V gene, CDR1 is MGHRA and CDR2 is YSYEKL. This CDR3 reads CASSPISTRGDTQYF. The CDR3 DNA is TGCGCCAGCAGCCCCATCTCAACCCGGGGGGACACGCAGTATTTT.

This clone was observed once. The chain couples TRBV28 to TRBJ2-1; maybe TRBD1 (5 bases). This CDR3 is 15 amino acids long. Trimming left V 2 bases short and J 5 bases short, with 13 bases between. Germline V gene lookup returns CDR1 MDHEN and CDR2 SYDVKM. As DNA, the CDR3 is TGTGCCAGCAGTTTACTCGGCAGGGTTCACAATGAGCAGTTCTTC. Translated, it gives CASSLLGRVHNEQFF.

This CDR3 is CASSEPRTGWDSPLHF. CDR3 coding DNA: TGTGCCAGCAGCGAACCTAGGACAGGCTGGGATTCACCCCTCCACTTT. This chain connects TRBV11-3 to TRBJ1-6; 7 bases line up with TRBD1. After removal of 5 bases from V and 8 bases from J, the junction contained 12 bases not matched to a gene. CDR3 length: 16 amino acids. Germline assignment: CDR1 SGHNT and CDR2 YENEEA.

The chain uses TRBV25-1 and TRBJ1-1; maybe TRBD1 (5 bases). The CDR3 sequence is 12 residues long. The V gene lost 6 bases and the J gene lost 8 bases, with 13 bases spanning the gap. The germline CDR1 and CDR2 sequences are MGHDK and SYGVNS. In DNA form, the CDR3 reads TGTGCCAGCAGAAAAGGGGTCGTGGAAGCTTTCTTT. Its translation is CASRKGVVEAFF.

V usage is TRBV7-7 and J usage is TRBJ1-3; 10 bases agree with TRBD1. Germline CDR1 and CDR2: SSHAT and FNYEAQ (reference sequence). V lost 10 bases, J lost 8 bases, and 2 bases stayed unmatched. This CDR3 spans 11 amino acids. The CDR3 loop is CATGQGDTIYF. Written as DNA, the CDR3 is TGTGCCACTGGACAGGGGGACACCATATATTTT.

Notes on this clone: At the DNA level, this CDR3 is encoded by other sequences in the same sample as well. The rearrangement joins TRBV19 to TRBJ2-3; D possibly corresponds to TRBD2 (5 bases). The germline V gene has CDR1 LNHDA and CDR2 SQIVND (reference sequence). Between the trimmed V and J ends, which lost 3 bases and 2 bases, there was a span of 9 bases. The CDR3 extends over 14 amino acids. The chain's CDR3 is CASSIGRDTDTQYF. CDR3 sequence (DNA): TGTGCCAGTAGTATCGGACGGGACACAGATACGCAGTATTTT.

The CDR3 bases are TGTGCCAGTAGTATCCTTATGAACACTGAAGCTTTCTTT. It is translated as CASSILMNTEAFF. The rearrangement uses TRBV19 and TRBJ1-1; the D is unclear. The CDR3 has 13 residues. CDR1 is LNHDA, CDR2 SQIVND, per germline (reference sequence). Between the trimmed V and J ends, which lost 3 bases and 0 bases, there was a span of 5 bases.

The chain couples TRBV5-6 to TRBJ2-2, with 11 nucleotides matching TRBD2. CDR3 size: 18 residues. V lost 4 bases, J lost 4 bases, and 12 bases stayed unmatched. Germline-derived CDR1 and CDR2 are SGHDT and YYEEEE. The CDR3 spells CASSPKVASGGRTGELFF. The CDR3 bases are TGTGCCAGCAGCCCAAAGGTGGCTAGCGGGGGGCGCACCGGGGAGCTGTTTTTT.

The V call is TRBV6-1, the J call TRBJ1-1, with 7 positions matching TRBD1. J lost 2 bases, V lost 5 bases, and 5 bases had no gene match. The CDR3 extends over 14 amino acids. CDR1 is MNHNS and CDR2 is SASEGT in the germline V gene. The CDR3 nucleotides read TGTGCCAGCAGTCCCGGGACAGAAAACACTGAAGCTTTCTTT. As protein: CASSPGTENTEAFF.

The chain links TRBV6-1 to TRBJ1-2; D perhaps matches TRBD1 (6 bases). V was cut by 6 bases and J by 14 bases, with 10 bases left in between. This CDR3 region has 9 residues. Germline V gene lookup returns CDR1 MNHNS and CDR2 SASEGT. CDR3 region: CASRVRGTF. The CDR3 coding sequence is TGTGCCAGCAGAGTTAGGGGGACCTTC.

V usage is TRBV12-5 and J usage is TRBJ2-2, with D tentatively TRBD1 (5 bases). There are 15 residues in the CDR3. Germline CDR1 is LGHNT and CDR2 is FRNRAP. Trimming took off 0 bases at V and 6 bases at J, with 11 bases between the two ends. The CDR3 nucleotides are TGTGCTAGTGGTTTGGTACAAGGGGTTGCCGGGGAGCTGTTTTTT. It yields the protein CASGLVQGVAGELFF.

V gene TRBV9 combines with J gene TRBJ2-7; TRBD1 is a possible D gene (5 bases). The CDR3 is 14 residues long. V was shortened by 4 bases and J by 4 bases, with 15 bases between the two germline ends. Per the germline V gene, CDR1 is SGDLS and CDR2 is YYNGEE. CDR3 region: CASSPRTLSYEQYF. The CDR3 coding sequence is TGTGCCAGCAGCCCACGGACATTGTCTTACGAGCAGTACTTC.

V and J are TRBV5-4 and TRBJ2-3, with 11 bases identical to TRBD2. V lost 2 bases to trimming and J lost 3 bases; unmatched junction nucleotides: 2. CDR1 and CDR2 from the germline V gene are SGHNT and YYREEE (reference sequence). The CDR3 is made up of 15 amino acids. CDR3 region: CASSFTSGGTDTQYF. CDR3 bases: TGTGCCAGCAGCTTCACTAGCGGGGGAACAGATACGCAGTATTTT.